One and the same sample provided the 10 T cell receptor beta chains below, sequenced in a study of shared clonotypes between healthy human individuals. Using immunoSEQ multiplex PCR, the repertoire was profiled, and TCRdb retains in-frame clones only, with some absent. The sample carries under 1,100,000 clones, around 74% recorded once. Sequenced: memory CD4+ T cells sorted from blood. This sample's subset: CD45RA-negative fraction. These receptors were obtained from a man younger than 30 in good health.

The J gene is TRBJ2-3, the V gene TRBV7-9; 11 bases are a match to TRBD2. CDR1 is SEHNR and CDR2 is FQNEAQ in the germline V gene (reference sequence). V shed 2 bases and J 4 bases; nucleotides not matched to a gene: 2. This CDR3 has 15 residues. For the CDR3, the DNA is TGTGCCAGCAGCTTACTAGCGGGAGGTGCAGATACGCAGTATTTT. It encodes CASSLLAGGADTQYF. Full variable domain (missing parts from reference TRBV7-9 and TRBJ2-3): DTGVSQNPRHKITKRGQNVTFRCDPISEHNRLYWYRQTLGQGPEFLTYFQNEAQLEKSRLLSDRFSAERPKGSFSTLEIQRTEQGDSAMYLCASSLLAGGADTQYFGPGTRLTVL.

CDR3 DNA sequence: TGTGCCAGCAGCCATCGGGACGTAAACTATGGCTACACCTTC. Translated: CASSHRDVNYGYTF. The rearrangement links TRBV4-2 to TRBJ1-2; D might be TRBD1 (5 bases). V lost 3 bases, J lost 2 bases, and 10 bases lay in between. The CDR3 is 14 residues long. The germline V gene encodes CDR1 LGHNA and CDR2 YNFKEQ.

The CDR3 DNA reads as TGTGCCAGCCTACTTGGGACAGGGGCTGGAAACACCATATATTTT. Amino acid sequence: CASLLGTGAGNTIYF. The chain has TRBV6-1 and TRBJ1-3, with 10 bases lining up with TRBD1. In germline, CDR1 is MNHNS, CDR2 SASEGT. CDR3 length: 15 residues. With V trimmed by 8 bases and J by 2 bases, 6 bases remained unmatched.

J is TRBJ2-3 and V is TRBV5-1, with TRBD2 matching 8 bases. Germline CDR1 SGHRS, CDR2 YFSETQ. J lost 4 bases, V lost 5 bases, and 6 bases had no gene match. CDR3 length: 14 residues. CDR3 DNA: TGCGCCAGCAGGGGCGGGAGGACGTCAGATACGCAGTATTTT. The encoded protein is CASRGGRTSDTQYF. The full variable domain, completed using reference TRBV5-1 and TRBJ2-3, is KAGVTQTPRYLIKTRGQQVTLSCSPISGHRSVSWYQQTPGQGLQFLFEYFSETQRNKGNFPGRFSGRQFSNSRSEMNVSTLELGDSALYLCASRGGRTSDTQYFGPGTRLTVL.

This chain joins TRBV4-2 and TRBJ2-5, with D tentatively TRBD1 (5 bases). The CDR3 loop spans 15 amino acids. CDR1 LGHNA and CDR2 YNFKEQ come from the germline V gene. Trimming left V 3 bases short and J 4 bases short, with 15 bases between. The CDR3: CASSQRSDRGETQYF. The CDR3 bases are TGTGCCAGCAGCCAGAGGAGCGATAGGGGAGAGACCCAGTACTTC.

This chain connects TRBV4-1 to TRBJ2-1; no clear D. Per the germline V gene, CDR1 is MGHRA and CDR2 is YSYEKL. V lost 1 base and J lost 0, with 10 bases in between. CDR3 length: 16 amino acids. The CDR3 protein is CASSQGFQSSYNEQFF. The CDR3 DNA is TGCGCCAGCAGCCAAGGATTTCAGAGCTCCTACAATGAGCAGTTCTTC.

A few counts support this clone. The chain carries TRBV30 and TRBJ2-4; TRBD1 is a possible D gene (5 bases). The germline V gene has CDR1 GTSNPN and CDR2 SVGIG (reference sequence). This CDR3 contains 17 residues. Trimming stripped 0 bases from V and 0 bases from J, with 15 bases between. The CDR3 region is CAWSVFRASLAKNIQYF. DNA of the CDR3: TGTGCCTGGAGTGTTTTCAGGGCTTCTCTAGCCAAAAACATTCAGTACTTC.

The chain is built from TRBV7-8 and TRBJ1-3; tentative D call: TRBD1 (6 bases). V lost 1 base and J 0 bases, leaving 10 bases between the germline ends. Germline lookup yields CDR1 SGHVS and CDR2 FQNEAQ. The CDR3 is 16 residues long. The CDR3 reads CASSLGGAISGNTIYF. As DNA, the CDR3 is TGTGCCAGCAGCTTAGGGGGGGCCATCTCTGGAAACACCATATATTTT.

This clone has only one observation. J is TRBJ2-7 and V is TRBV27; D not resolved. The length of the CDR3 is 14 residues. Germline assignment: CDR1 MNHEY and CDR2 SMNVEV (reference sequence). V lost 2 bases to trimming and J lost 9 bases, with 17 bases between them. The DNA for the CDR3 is TGTGCCAGCAGTTTAAGGCAGTTAGGGCTCCCGCAGTACTTC. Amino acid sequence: CASSLRQLGLPQYF.

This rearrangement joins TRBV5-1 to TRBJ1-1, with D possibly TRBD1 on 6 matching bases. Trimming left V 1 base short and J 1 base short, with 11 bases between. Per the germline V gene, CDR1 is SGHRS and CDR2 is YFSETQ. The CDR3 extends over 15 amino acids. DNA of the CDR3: TGCGCCAGCAGCTTGTACGGCAGGGGGAACACTGAAGCTTTCTTT. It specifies CASSLYGRGNTEAFF.